One and the same sample provided the 9 T cell receptor beta chains below, sequenced in a study of blood T cell repertoires in COVID-19. TCRdb's table, derived via immunoSEQ multiplex PCR, lists solely in-frame clones and lacks some. The sample holds over 150,000 clones, over 90% seen once. Sequenced sample: peripheral blood. These receptors originate from a man aged 45 to 65 with acute or convalescent COVID-19.

This clone was detected only once. The gene calls are TRBV9 and TRBJ2-7, with TRBD2 matching 8 bases. Germline V gene lookup returns CDR1 SGDLS and CDR2 YYNGEE. The CDR3 consists of 14 residues. Trimming took 6 bases from V and 3 from J; bases not matched to a gene: 8. CDR3 sequence (DNA): TGTGCCAGCACCCTAGCGGGTAATTTCTACGAGCAGTACTTC. As protein: CASTLAGNFYEQYF.

The chain couples TRBV6-1 to TRBJ1-1; 7 bases are a match to TRBD1. Trimming at V came to 0 bases and at J to 12 bases, leaving 7 bases not matched to a gene. This CDR3 region has 13 residues. Germline CDR1 MNHNS, CDR2 SASEGT. For the CDR3, the DNA is TGTGCCAGCAGTGAAGCGCGGGCAGGGGGATCTTTCTTT. It encodes CASSEARAGGSFF.

The chain combines TRBV9 with TRBJ1-6, with 9 nucleotides matching TRBD1. CDR1 and CDR2 from the germline V gene are SGDLS and YYNGEE. The CDR3 has 14 amino acids. After removal of 3 bases from V and 8 bases from J, the junction contained 3 bases not matched to a gene. CDR3 region: CASSGRTGDSPLHF. The CDR3 bases are TGTGCCAGCAGCGGCCGGACAGGGGATTCACCCCTCCACTTT.

On this clone: Other DNA sequences in this specimen translate into the identical CDR3. The chain combines TRBV19 with TRBJ1-5; D is perhaps TRBD1 (6 bases). Trimming pared 1 base from V and 2 bases from J, leaving 9 bases between. CDR1 is LNHDA, CDR2 SQIVND, per germline (reference sequence). The CDR3 runs to 15 residues. The CDR3 DNA reads as TGTGCCAGTAGTATAGGAGGGGGGGGCAATCAGCCCCAGCATTTT. As protein: CASSIGGGGNQPQHF.

J is TRBJ2-2 and V is TRBV9, with 7 bases matching TRBD1. The CDR3 consists of 15 residues. Germline CDR1 reads SGDLS; CDR2 reads YYNGEE. Trimming cost V 0 bases and J 7 bases; bases outside gene matches: 6. The DNA for the CDR3 is TGTGCCAGCAGCGTAGAACAGGGGTATGTCGGGGAGCTGTTTTTT. Its translation is CASSVEQGYVGELFF.

This rearrangement joins TRBV7-8 to TRBJ1-5, with TRBD1 identical over 8 bases. V dropped 3 bases and J dropped 1; count of bases not matched to a gene: 2. CDR1 is SGHVS and CDR2 is FQNEAQ in the germline V gene. This CDR3 comprises 15 residues. CDR3 residues: CASSFGQGSNQPQHF. CDR3 sequence (DNA): TGTGCCAGCAGCTTCGGACAGGGAAGCAATCAGCCCCAGCATTTT. The full variable domain, in which reference TRBV7-8 and TRBJ1-5 provide the parts outside the CDR3, is GAGVSQSPRYKVAKRGQDVALRCDPISGHVSLFWYQQALGQGPEFLTYFQNEAQLDKSGLPSDRFFAERPEGSVSTLKIQRTQQEDSAVYLCASSFGQGSNQPQHFGDGTRLSIL.

The chain has TRBV14 and TRBJ1-1; D perhaps matches TRBD1 (5 bases). CDR1 and CDR2 from the germline V gene are SGHDN and FVKESK. The CDR3 spans 14 residues. Trimming took 5 bases from V and 10 from J, leaving 20 bases between them. The CDR3 protein is CASSFIGQVGGAFF. CDR3 DNA: TGTGCCAGCAGCTTCATTGGGCAGGTGGGGGGAGCTTTCTTT. Looking up the rest from reference TRBV14 and TRBJ1-1 gives the full variable domain: EAGVTQFPSHSVIEKGQTVTLRCDPISGHDNLYWYRRVMGKEIKFLLHFVKESKQDESGMPNNRFLAERTGGTYSTLKVQPAELEDSGVYFCASSFIGQVGGAFFGQGTRLTVV.

The rearrangement joins TRBV5-6 to TRBJ2-5; tentatively, D is TRBD2 (6 bases). The germline V and J ends were trimmed by 0 bases and 2 bases, with 17 bases remaining between them. Germline V gene sequence: CDR1 SGHDT, CDR2 YYEEEE. The CDR3 loop spans 17 amino acids. CDR3 DNA: TGTGCCAGCAGCTTGGTGAGCGAGCGGGTGACGCAAGAGACCCAGTACTTC. It specifies CASSLVSERVTQETQYF.

This chain joins TRBV6-6 and TRBJ2-7; D ambiguous. Per the germline V gene, CDR1 is MNHNY and CDR2 is SVGAGI (reference sequence). The V end lost 2 bases, the J end lost 5 bases, and 4 bases lay between the germline ends. The CDR3 runs 11 residues. As DNA, the CDR3 is TGTGCCAGCAGTTACGGAGACGAGCAGTACGTC. This encodes CASSYGDEQYV.